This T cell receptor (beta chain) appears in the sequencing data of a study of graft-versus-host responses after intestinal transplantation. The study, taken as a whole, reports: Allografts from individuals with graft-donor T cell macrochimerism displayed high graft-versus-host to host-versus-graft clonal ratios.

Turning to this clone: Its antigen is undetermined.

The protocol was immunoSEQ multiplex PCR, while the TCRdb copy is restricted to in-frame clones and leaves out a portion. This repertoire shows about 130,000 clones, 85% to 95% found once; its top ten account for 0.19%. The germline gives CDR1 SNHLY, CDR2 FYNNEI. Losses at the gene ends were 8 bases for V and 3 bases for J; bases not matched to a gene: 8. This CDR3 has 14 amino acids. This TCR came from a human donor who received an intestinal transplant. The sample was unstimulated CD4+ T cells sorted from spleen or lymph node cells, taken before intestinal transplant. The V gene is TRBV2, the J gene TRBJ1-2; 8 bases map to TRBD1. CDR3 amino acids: CASRESGGHYGYTF. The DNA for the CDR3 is TGTGCCAGCCGAGAATCAGGGGGCCACTATGGCTACACCTTC.